This T cell receptor beta chain was sequenced in a study of cytomegalovirus exposure and HLA in healthy donors. The study's findings and limits: Most TCR beta V segments were productive about 90% or about 30% of the time in an earlier analysis. HLA allele associations emerged for around 15,000 TCR beta sequences in a later analysis, at 0.05 false discovery rate.

60 Vbeta and 13 Jbeta primers were used in PCR. In the authors' methods: Later reanalysis found about 78 million unique TCR beta chains, approximately 11 million of them shared. TCRdb's table, derived via immunoSEQ multiplex PCR, lists solely in-frame clones and lacks some. The V and J calls and clone size come from that table; D and trimming were worked out from the DNA. The sample consists of approximately 280,000 clones, roughly 90% of them appearing once. About this clone: The antigen remains unidentified.

The CDR3 sequence is 14 residues long. Germline CDR1 reads WNHNN; CDR2 reads SYGVQD (reference sequence). J gave up 0 bases and V 6 bases, and 4 bases lay outside the gene matches. Sequencing was carried out using PBMCs. The chain employs TRBV10-1 and TRBJ1-2; TRBD1 matches at 7 bases. This clonotype originated in a woman between 18 and 29 years old in good health and CMV-seronegative. The CDR3 region has the DNA TGCGCCAGCAGCCCCGGGACAGCTAACTATGGCTACACCTTC. Its translation: CASSPGTANYGYTF.